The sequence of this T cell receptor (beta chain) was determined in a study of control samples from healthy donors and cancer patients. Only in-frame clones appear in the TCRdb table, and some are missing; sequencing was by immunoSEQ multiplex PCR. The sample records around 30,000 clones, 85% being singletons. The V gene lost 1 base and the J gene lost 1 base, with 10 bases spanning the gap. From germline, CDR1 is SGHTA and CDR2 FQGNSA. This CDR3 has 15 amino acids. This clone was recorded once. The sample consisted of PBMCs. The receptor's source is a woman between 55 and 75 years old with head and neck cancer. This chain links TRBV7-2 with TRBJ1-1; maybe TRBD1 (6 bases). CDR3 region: CASSLVGGSNTEAFF. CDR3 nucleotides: TGTGCCAGCAGCTTAGTGGGGGGCTCGAACACTGAAGCTTTCTTT. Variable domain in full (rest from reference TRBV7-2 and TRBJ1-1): GAGVSQSPSNKVTEKGKDVELRCDPISGHTALYWYRQSLGQGLEFLIYFQGNSAPDKSGLPSDRFSAERTGGSVSTLTIQRTQQEDSAVYLCASSLVGGSNTEAFFGQGTRLTVV.